A selection of T cell receptor beta chains follows, all from one sample in a study of beta chain features in type 1 diabetes. Using immunoSEQ multiplex PCR, the repertoire was profiled, and TCRdb retains in-frame clones only, with some absent. The sample records a few hundred thousand clones, over 8.5% being singletons. Sequenced: naive CD4+ T cells from blood. The receptors originated from a woman aged 18-30 years in good health. CDR3s include the opening cysteine and the closing phenylalanine or tryptophan. The D gene is left open where the match is weak. Size is omitted from some rows. Given values are once, few, many or a class for expanded clones.

D gene: TRBD1
V gene: TRBV2
clone size: NA
J gene: TRBJ1-5
CDR3 protein: CASSDWDRGRRQPQHF
CDR3 DNA: TGTGCCAGCAGTGACTGGGACAGGGGGCGCCGACAGCCCCAGCATTTT

D gene: NA
V gene: TRBV28
clone size: NA
J gene: TRBJ1-1
CDR3 protein: CASSPTVNTEAFF
CDR3 DNA: TGTGCCAGCAGTCCTACAGTGAACACTGAAGCTTTCTTT

D gene: NA
V gene: TRBV7-3
clone size: few
J gene: TRBJ2-3
CDR3 protein: CASSIRGFTDTQYF
CDR3 DNA: TGTGCCAGCAGCATACGGGGTTTCACAGATACGCAGTATTTT

D gene: NA
V gene: TRBV6-5
clone size: NA
J gene: TRBJ2-7
CDR3 protein: CASSYFRQGSNEQYF
CDR3 DNA: TGTGCCAGCAGTTACTTTCGGCAGGGGTCAAACGAGCAGTACTTC

D gene: TRBD2
V gene: TRBV7-8
clone size: few
J gene: TRBJ2-7
CDR3 protein: CASSLREGISYEQYF
CDR3 DNA: TGTGCCAGCAGCTTACGGGAGGGAATCTCCTACGAGCAGTACTTC

D gene: TRBD2
V gene: TRBV10-3
clone size: few
J gene: TRBJ2-1
CDR3 protein: CAITPGLAGNEQFF
CDR3 DNA: TGTGCCATCACCCCGGGACTAGCGGGTAATGAGCAGTTCTTC

D gene: NA
V gene: TRBV2
clone size: few
J gene: TRBJ2-1
CDR3 protein: CASTGTYSYNEQFF
CDR3 DNA: TGTGCCAGCACCGGGACATACTCCTACAATGAGCAGTTCTTC

D gene: TRBD1
V gene: TRBV5-1
clone size: NA
J gene: TRBJ2-2
CDR3 protein: CASSSAGQGPGELFF
CDR3 DNA: TGCGCCAGCAGTTCAGCCGGACAGGGACCTGGGGAGCTGTTTTTT

D gene: TRBD2
V gene: TRBV18
clone size: NA
J gene: TRBJ2-3
CDR3 protein: CASSSLAGGLTDTQYF
CDR3 DNA: TGTGCCAGCTCGTCGCTAGCGGGGGGGTTGACAGATACGCAGTATTTT

D gene: NA
V gene: TRBV5-1
clone size: few
J gene: TRBJ2-5
CDR3 protein: CASSFGGGETQYF
CDR3 DNA: TGCGCCAGCAGCTTTGGGGGCGGGGAGACCCAGTACTTC

D gene: TRBD1
V gene: TRBV5-1
clone size: few
J gene: TRBJ2-7
CDR3 protein: CASRRTGGGYEQYF
CDR3 DNA: TGCGCCAGCAGACGGACAGGGGGCGGATACGAGCAGTACTTC

D gene: NA
V gene: TRBV5-1
clone size: few
J gene: TRBJ1-6
CDR3 protein: CASKLSTRNNSPLHF
CDR3 DNA: TGCGCCAGCAAGCTGTCGACAAGGAATAATTCACCCCTCCACTTT

D gene: NA
V gene: TRBV5-4
clone size: few
J gene: TRBJ1-1
CDR3 protein: CASSLGVLGAMNTEAFF
CDR3 DNA: TGTGCCAGCAGCTTGGGCGTCCTGGGCGCCATGAACACTGAAGCTTTCTTT

D gene: TRBD2
V gene: TRBV5-4
clone size: few
J gene: TRBJ2-1
CDR3 protein: CASRKPGLAGNSYNEQFF
CDR3 DNA: TGTGCCAGCAGGAAACCGGGACTAGCGGGAAACTCCTACAATGAGCAGTTCTTC

D gene: NA
V gene: TRBV27
clone size: many
J gene: TRBJ2-7
CDR3 protein: CASSNRVEQYF
CDR3 DNA: TGTGCCAGCAGCAACAGGGTGGAGCAGTACTTC

D gene: NA
V gene: TRBV4-1
clone size: NA
J gene: TRBJ1-3
CDR3 protein: CASSRNGQSSGNTIYF
CDR3 DNA: TGCGCCAGCAGCCGGAATGGACAGTCCTCTGGAAACACCATATATTTT

D gene: NA
V gene: TRBV7-3
clone size: NA
J gene: TRBJ2-1
CDR3 protein: CASSSGESSYNEQFF
CDR3 DNA: TGTGCCAGCAGCTCGGGAGAAAGCTCCTACAATGAGCAGTTCTTC

D gene: TRBD1
V gene: TRBV19
clone size: few
J gene: TRBJ1-2
CDR3 protein: CASSITGAGYTF
CDR3 DNA: TGTGCCAGTAGTATCACAGGGGCCGGCTACACCTTC

D gene: TRBD1
V gene: TRBV5-1
clone size: NA
J gene: TRBJ2-1
CDR3 protein: CASSAGTGAIDEQFF
CDR3 DNA: TGCGCCAGCAGCGCGGGGACAGGGGCCATCGATGAGCAGTTCTTC

D gene: TRBD1
V gene: TRBV2
clone size: NA
J gene: TRBJ1-5
CDR3 protein: CASSTDRDQPQHF
CDR3 DNA: TGTGCCAGCAGTACCGACAGGGATCAGCCCCAGCATTTT

D gene: NA
V gene: TRBV19
clone size: NA
J gene: TRBJ2-7
CDR3 protein: CASSTIRGLVYEQYF
CDR3 DNA: TGTGCCAGTAGTACCATTAGGGGCTTGGTGTACGAGCAGTACTTC

D gene: TRBD2
V gene: TRBV18
clone size: few
J gene: TRBJ2-7
CDR3 protein: CASSPGTSGSLYF
CDR3 DNA: TGTGCCAGCTCACCCGGGACTAGCGGGAGTCTGTACTTC

D gene: NA
V gene: TRBV30
clone size: few
J gene: TRBJ2-7
CDR3 protein: CAWSVLYEQYF
CDR3 DNA: TGTGCCTGGAGTGTTCTCTACGAGCAGTACTTC

D gene: NA
V gene: TRBV25-1
clone size: NA
J gene: TRBJ2-5
CDR3 protein: CASSPRRGTGETQYF
CDR3 DNA: TGTGCCAGCTCCCCGCGGCGGGGAACCGGGGAGACCCAGTACTTC

D gene: TRBD1
V gene: TRBV5-1
clone size: few
J gene: TRBJ2-2
CDR3 protein: CASSWPGQGELFF
CDR3 DNA: TGCGCCAGCAGCTGGCCGGGACAGGGTGAGCTGTTTTTT

D gene: NA
V gene: TRBV5-1
clone size: NA
J gene: TRBJ2-1
CDR3 protein: CASSLFSGGGIEFF
CDR3 DNA: TGCGCCAGCAGCTTGTTTAGCGGAGGAGGTATCGAGTTCTTC

D gene: NA
V gene: TRBV25-1
clone size: NA
J gene: TRBJ2-5
CDR3 protein: CASSEPVKYQETQYF
CDR3 DNA: TGTGCCAGCAGTGAGCCGGTAAAGTACCAAGAGACCCAGTACTTC

D gene: NA
V gene: TRBV5-1
clone size: NA
J gene: TRBJ1-1
CDR3 protein: CASSLAGHMNTEAFF
CDR3 DNA: TGCGCCAGCAGCTTGGCGGGTCACATGAACACTGAAGCTTTCTTT

D gene: TRBD2
V gene: TRBV5-1
clone size: NA
J gene: TRBJ2-3
CDR3 protein: CASSLIAGDSSQYF
CDR3 DNA: TGCGCCAGCAGCTTGATAGCGGGAGACTCGTCGCAGTATTTT

D gene: NA
V gene: TRBV30
clone size: few
J gene: TRBJ2-3
CDR3 protein: CAWRARDTALLDTQYF
CDR3 DNA: TGTGCCTGGAGGGCCCGGGACACCGCCTTACTAGATACGCAGTATTTT